This TCR beta chain was sequenced in a study of CD8 T cells in Susac syndrome. Regarding this clonotype: Its antigen is not identified.

The study sequenced TCR beta in blood CD8+ and CD4+ T cells. TEMRA cells were FACS-enriched, unlike CD8+ and CD4+ T cells, which were negatively isolated. Whole-study results and caveats: Detection of Susac-specific public clones gave around 16 in total CD8+ repertoires and several in CD8+ TEMRA repertoires.

The V end was cut by 8 bases, the J end by 4 bases, with 8 bases between. The length of the CDR3 is 11 residues. The germline CDR1 and CDR2 sequences are LNHDA and SQIVND (reference sequence). A quantity of roughly 0.5 to 1 ug RNA underwent reverse transcription using random hexamers. Amplification of the TCR beta CDR3 was carried out by immunoSEQ multiplex PCR, which spanned a total of 54 Vbeta and 13 Jbeta segments. TCRdb re-derived calls from the immunoSEQ multiplex PCR reads in MiXCR, one entry per CDR3 protein. The sample lists 100,000 or so distinct CDR3 sequences; about 95% were seen once. The origin of this receptor is a human donor with Susac syndrome. The specimen sequenced was CD8+ T cells from PBMCs. The J gene is TRBJ1-1, the V gene TRBV19, with TRBD1 as a possible D gene (6 bases). CDR3 region: CASGGGTEAFF. In DNA, the CDR3 is TGTGCCAGTGGGGGCGGCACTGAAGCTTTCTTT.